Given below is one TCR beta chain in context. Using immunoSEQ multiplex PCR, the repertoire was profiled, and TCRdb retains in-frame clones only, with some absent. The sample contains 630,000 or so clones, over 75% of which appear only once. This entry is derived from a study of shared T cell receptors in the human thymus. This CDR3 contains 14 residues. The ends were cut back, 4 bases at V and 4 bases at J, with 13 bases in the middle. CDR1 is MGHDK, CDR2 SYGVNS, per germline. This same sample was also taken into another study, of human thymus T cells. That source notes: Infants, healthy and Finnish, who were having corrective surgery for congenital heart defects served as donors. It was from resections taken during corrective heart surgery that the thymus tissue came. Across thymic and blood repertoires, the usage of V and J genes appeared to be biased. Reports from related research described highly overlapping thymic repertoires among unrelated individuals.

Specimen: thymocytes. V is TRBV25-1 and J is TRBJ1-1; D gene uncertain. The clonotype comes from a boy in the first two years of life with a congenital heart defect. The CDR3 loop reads CASSVSGEGTEAFF. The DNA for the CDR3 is TGTGCCAGCAGTGTGTCCGGAGAGGGCACTGAAGCTTTCTTT.